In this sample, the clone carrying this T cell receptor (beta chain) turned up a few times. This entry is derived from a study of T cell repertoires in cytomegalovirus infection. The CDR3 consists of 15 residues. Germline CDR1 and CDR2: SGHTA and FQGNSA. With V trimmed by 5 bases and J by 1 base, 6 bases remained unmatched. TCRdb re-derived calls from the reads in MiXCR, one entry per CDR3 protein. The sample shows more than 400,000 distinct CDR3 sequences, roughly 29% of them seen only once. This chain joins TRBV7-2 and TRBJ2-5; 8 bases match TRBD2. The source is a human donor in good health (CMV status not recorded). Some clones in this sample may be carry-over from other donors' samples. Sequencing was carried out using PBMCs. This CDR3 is CASSPQSGGQETQYF. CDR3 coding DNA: TGTGCCAGCAGCCCCCAAAGCGGGGGCCAAGAGACCCAGTACTTC.